Below, 27 T cell receptor beta chains from the same sample are listed, as sequenced in a study of blood T cell repertoires in COVID-19. The method was immunoSEQ multiplex PCR; TCRdb's version includes in-frame clones alone and lacks a portion of them. This table has 150,000 to 180,000 clones, 76% appearing once. Sequenced material: peripheral blood. Every receptor here comes from a woman at least 80 years old with acute or convalescent COVID-19.

This rearrangement joins TRBV19 to TRBJ2-1; 8 bases are a match to TRBD2. CDR3 length: 15 residues. V lost 6 bases to trimming and J lost 7 bases; unmatched junction nucleotides: 11. Germline CDR1 reads LNHDA; CDR2 reads SQIVND (reference sequence). CDR3 bases: TGTGCCAGTAGGCCCGTTGCGGGGGGCACGAATGAGCAGTTCTTC. The encoded protein is CASRPVAGGTNEQFF.

This chain links TRBV18 with TRBJ1-1; D may be TRBD1 (5 bases). Germline lookup yields CDR1 KGHSH and CDR2 LQKENI. The ends were cut back, 2 bases at V and 1 base at J, with 14 bases in the middle. The CDR3 has 16 amino acids. The CDR3 reads CASSPKQHGGNTEAFF. The DNA of the CDR3 is TGTGCCAGCTCACCAAAACAACACGGGGGGAACACTGAAGCTTTCTTT.

This chain links TRBV19 with TRBJ2-3; D gene ambiguous. The CDR3 has 14 amino acids. The V end was cut by 5 bases, the J end by 2 bases, with 11 bases between. The V gene's germline CDR1 is LNHDA and CDR2 SQIVND (reference sequence). The CDR3 bases are TGTGCCAGTAGTGTCCAGACTCCCACAGATACGCAGTATTTT. It specifies CASSVQTPTDTQYF. Complete variable domain (other parts from reference TRBV19 and TRBJ2-3): DGGITQSPKYLFRKEGQNVTLSCEQNLNHDAMYWYRQDPGQGLRLIYYSQIVNDFQKGDIAEGYSVSREKKESFPLTVTSAQKNPTAFYLCASSVQTPTDTQYFGPGTRLTVL.

The gene calls are TRBV5-4 and TRBJ1-5; TRBD1 might be the D (6 bases). The ends were cut back, 4 bases at V and 0 bases at J, with 11 bases in the middle. Germline-derived CDR1 and CDR2 are SGHNT and YYREEE (reference sequence). CDR3 length: 15 amino acids. CDR3 protein: CASSQGGDSNQPQHF. The CDR3, as DNA: TGTGCCAGCAGCCAAGGGGGGGATAGCAATCAGCCCCAGCATTTT.

The chain recombines TRBV5-6 with TRBJ1-2; D may be TRBD1 (6 bases). V lost 2 bases and J lost 1, with 15 bases in between. The CDR3 extends over 16 amino acids. Germline V gene sequence: CDR1 SGHDT, CDR2 YYEEEE. In DNA form, the CDR3 reads TGTGCCAGCAGCTTACGGGGGGCCAAGATTAACTATGGCTACACCTTC. Protein: CASSLRGAKINYGYTF.

The rearrangement joins TRBV16 to TRBJ1-3; D remains unclear. This CDR3 contains 17 residues. Germline values: CDR1 KGHSY, CDR2 FQNENV. The ends were cut back, 2 bases at V and 0 bases at J, with 14 bases in the middle. CDR3 in DNA: TGTGCCAGCAGCCAAACGAACTCGAGGAACTCTGGAAACACCATATATTTT. Its protein is CASSQTNSRNSGNTIYF.

The CDR3 protein is CASSQITGGTEAFF. The CDR3, as DNA: TGTGCCAGCAGCCAGATCACAGGGGGCACTGAAGCTTTCTTT. J is TRBJ1-1 and V is TRBV4-2; 8 bases match TRBD1. V shed 3 bases, J shed 4 bases, and the junction held 4 bases outside the gene matches. Per germline, CDR1 LGHNA and CDR2 YNFKEQ. This CDR3 region has 14 residues.

This clone appeared a few times. The chain links TRBV20-1 to TRBJ2-5; D remains ambiguous. Deletions cut 3 bases from V and 2 bases from J, with 7 bases between. Germline V gives CDR1 DFQATT, CDR2 SNEGSKA (reference sequence). The CDR3 is 12 residues long. The CDR3 nucleotides are TGCAGTGCTAGTAACAGTCAAGAGACCCAGTACTTC. Protein: CSASNSQETQYF.

V and J are TRBV5-1 and TRBJ1-6; 8 bases align to TRBD1. V shed 4 bases, J shed 10 bases, and the junction held 7 bases outside the gene matches. Germline V gene lookup returns CDR1 SGHRS and CDR2 YFSETQ. This CDR3 is built from 14 residues. The CDR3 nucleotides read TGCGCCAGCAGCGGGGACAGGTGGGAGTCACCCCTCCACTTT. Translated: CASSGDRWESPLHF.

This rearrangement joins TRBV6-5 to TRBJ2-7; 7 bases are shared with TRBD2. V shed 5 bases and J 2 bases; nucleotides not matched to a gene: 3. The CDR3 is 13 residues long. Germline V gene data show CDR1 as MNHEY and CDR2 as SVGAGI. CDR3 residues: CASSHREAYEQYF. As DNA, the CDR3 is TGTGCCAGCAGTCACCGGGAGGCCTACGAGCAGTACTTC.

The J gene is TRBJ2-1, the V gene TRBV10-2, with 9 bases fitting TRBD2. This CDR3 spans 16 amino acids. CDR1 and CDR2 from the germline V gene are WSHSY and SAAADI. V dropped 7 bases and J dropped 8; count of bases not matched to a gene: 15. CDR3 DNA sequence: TGCGCCAGCACCGCCTTTGGCGGGAGGGCCTTCGATGAGCAGTTCTTC. Translating gives CASTAFGGRAFDEQFF.

The J gene is TRBJ2-3, the V gene TRBV13; D gene ambiguous. The CDR3 runs to 14 residues. Germline lookup yields CDR1 PRHDT and CDR2 FYEKMQ (reference sequence). Between the trimmed V and J ends, which lost 2 bases and 3 bases, there was a span of 9 bases. Written as DNA, the CDR3 is TGTGCCAGCAGCTTAATGGCGGAGACAGATACGCAGTATTTT. The encoded protein is CASSLMAETDTQYF.

The count of this clone is one. The chain uses TRBV24-1 and TRBJ2-4; TRBD2 is a possible D gene (6 bases). V was shortened by 12 bases and J by 0 bases, with 8 bases between the two germline ends. Germline V gives CDR1 KGHDR, CDR2 SFDVKD. The CDR3 runs 12 residues. The CDR3 is CAPREAKNIQYF. In DNA, the CDR3 is TGTGCCCCGCGGGAAGCCAAAAACATTCAGTACTTC.

This chain connects TRBV19 to TRBJ1-6; D gene unclear. The length of the CDR3 is 18 residues. Germline CDR1 is LNHDA and CDR2 is SQIVND (reference sequence). V lost 0 bases, J lost 5 bases, and 17 bases lay in between. The CDR3 nucleotides are TGTGCCAGTAGTATAGACCAGCGGGGATTTCTCCATAATTCACCCCTCCACTTT. Residues: CASSIDQRGFLHNSPLHF.

This sequence joins TRBV5-1 and TRBJ1-4, with a tentative D call TRBD1 (5 bases). V was trimmed by 0 bases and J by 7 bases, leaving 13 bases between them. Germline CDR1 SGHRS, CDR2 YFSETQ. The CDR3 is 15 amino acids. CDR3 nucleotide sequence: TGCGCCAGCAGCTTGGAGGGGCAGGGAGGTGAAAAACTGTTTTTT. Residues: CASSLEGQGGEKLFF. Full variable domain (rest looked up from reference TRBV5-1 and TRBJ1-4): KAGVTQTPRYLIKTRGQQVTLSCSPISGHRSVSWYQQTPGQGLQFLFEYFSETQRNKGNFPGRFSGRQFSNSRSEMNVSTLELGDSALYLCASSLEGQGGEKLFFGSGTQLSVL.

The V call is TRBV14, the J call TRBJ2-2, with 9 bases identical to TRBD1. This CDR3 comprises 17 residues. V was pared by 2 bases and J by 3 bases, with 7 bases of the junction left unmatched. CDR1 is SGHDN and CDR2 is FVKESK in the germline V gene. In nucleotides, the CDR3 is TGTGCCAGCAGCCAAAAGTCGGGGACAGGGTACACCGGGGAGCTGTTTTTT. Encoded protein: CASSQKSGTGYTGELFF.

Concerning this clone: The junction and the germline gene differ at one end; a read error may be behind it. This sequence joins TRBV27 and TRBJ2-3; D gene unclear. The CDR3 contains 14 residues. Germline V gene lookup returns CDR1 MNHEY and CDR2 SMNVEV (reference sequence). The CDR3: CVSSLRLITDTQYF. For the CDR3, the DNA is TGTGTCAGCAGTTTGCGGCTCATCACAGATACGCAGTATTTT.

V is TRBV10-3 and J is TRBJ1-1; unclear D gene. V was clipped by 3 bases and J by 1 base, with 9 bases between them. This CDR3 is 14 amino acids long. Germline CDR1 is ENHRY and CDR2 is SYGVKD. The CDR3 sequence: CAISDLRENTEAFF. The CDR3 DNA follows: TGTGCCATCAGTGATTTACGGGAGAACACTGAAGCTTTCTTT.

This clone has just a few counts. The chain joins TRBV9 to TRBJ1-4; 7 nucleotides align to TRBD1. V dropped 4 bases and J dropped 11; count of bases not matched to a gene: 11. Germline CDR1 is SGDLS and CDR2 is YYNGEE. The CDR3 loop spans 14 amino acids. CDR3 protein: CASSPRGQYEKLFF. The CDR3 DNA reads as TGTGCCAGCAGCCCCCGGGGACAGTACGAGAAACTGTTTTTT.

The rearrangement uses TRBV9 and TRBJ2-7; 7 bases map to TRBD2. V lost 3 bases and J lost 1; bases outside the gene matches: 4. This CDR3 comprises 14 residues. Germline V gene data show CDR1 as SGDLS and CDR2 as YYNGEE. DNA of the CDR3: TGTGCCAGCAGCGCCGGCGGGAGTTCCTACGAGCAGTACTTC. The encoded protein is CASSAGGSSYEQYF.

The rearrangement uses TRBV2 and TRBJ1-5; D not certain. Germline loops: CDR1 SNHLY, CDR2 FYNNEI. CDR3 length: 13 amino acids. V shed 7 bases and J shed 3 bases, with 10 bases lying between them. This CDR3 is CASKFSPNQPQHF. CDR3 bases: TGTGCCAGCAAGTTCAGTCCCAATCAGCCCCAGCATTTT.

This clone was detected a few times. The genes are TRBV4-3 and TRBJ2-7; TRBD1 aligns across 7 bases. V lost 2 bases, J lost 5 bases, and 9 bases stayed unmatched. Per the germline V gene, CDR1 is LGHNA and CDR2 is YSLEER. This CDR3 comprises 15 residues. The CDR3 coding sequence is TGCGCCAGCAGCCAATCGACAGGGAATCACCACGAGCAGTACTTC. Protein sequence: CASSQSTGNHHEQYF.

The rearrangement joins TRBV5-8 to TRBJ2-2; D gene ambiguous. Germline CDR1 is SGHTS and CDR2 is YDEGEE. Trimming stripped 4 bases from V and 2 bases from J, with 6 bases between. This CDR3 region has 13 residues. CDR3 region: CASSPYNTGELFF. CDR3 DNA sequence: TGTGCCAGCAGCCCCTACAACACCGGGGAGCTGTTTTTT.

The rearrangement uses TRBV27 and TRBJ1-4, with D perhaps TRBD1 (6 bases). Trimming removed 7 bases from V and 7 bases from J, with 19 bases in between. This CDR3 has 15 amino acids. Germline V gene lookup returns CDR1 MNHEY and CDR2 SMNVEV (reference sequence). DNA of the CDR3: TGTGCCAGCACCTCATCCAGGGGCGATGGTGAAAAACTGTTTTTT. Protein product: CASTSSRGDGEKLFF.

The chain carries TRBV2 and TRBJ2-3, with TRBD2 as a possible D gene (6 bases). Germline V gene data show CDR1 as SNHLY and CDR2 as FYNNEI. The CDR3 covers 11 residues. V was cut by 6 bases and J by 15 bases, with 16 bases left in between. This CDR3 reads CASRGDSSKYF. In DNA form, the CDR3 reads TGTGCCAGCAGGGGGGACTCCAGCAAATATTTT.

Written as DNA, the CDR3 is TGTGCCAGCGCCTCTTGGGGGGTAAGGACAGATACGCAGTATTTT. Translating it yields CASASWGVRTDTQYF. The chain combines TRBV6-5 with TRBJ2-3; a possible D gene is TRBD2 (6 bases). Germline V CDR1 and CDR2: MNHEY, SVGAGI. V shed 8 bases and J shed 3 bases, with 18 bases lying between them. This CDR3 region has 15 residues.

The gene calls are TRBV14 and TRBJ1-3; D uncertain. The V and J ends lost 0 bases and 0 bases respectively, with 15 bases between them. There are 18 residues in the CDR3. Germline V CDR1 and CDR2: SGHDN, FVKESK. DNA for the CDR3: TGTGCCAGCAGCCAAGAAGGAGTTGGCAGACTCTCTGGAAACACCATATATTTT. Encoded protein: CASSQEGVGRLSGNTIYF.